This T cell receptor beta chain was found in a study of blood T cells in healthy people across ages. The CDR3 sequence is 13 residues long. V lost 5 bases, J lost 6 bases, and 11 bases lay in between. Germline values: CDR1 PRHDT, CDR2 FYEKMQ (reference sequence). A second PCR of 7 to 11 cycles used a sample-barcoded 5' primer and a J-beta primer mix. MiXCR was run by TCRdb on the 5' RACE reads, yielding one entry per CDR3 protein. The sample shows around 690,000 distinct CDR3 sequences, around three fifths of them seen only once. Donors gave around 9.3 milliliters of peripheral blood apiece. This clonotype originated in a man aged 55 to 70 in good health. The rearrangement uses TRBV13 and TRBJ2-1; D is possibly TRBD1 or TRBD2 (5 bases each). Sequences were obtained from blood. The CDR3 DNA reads TGTGCCAGCAGCGGGGGACCGGCCAATGAGCAGTTCTTC. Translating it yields CASSGGPANEQFF.